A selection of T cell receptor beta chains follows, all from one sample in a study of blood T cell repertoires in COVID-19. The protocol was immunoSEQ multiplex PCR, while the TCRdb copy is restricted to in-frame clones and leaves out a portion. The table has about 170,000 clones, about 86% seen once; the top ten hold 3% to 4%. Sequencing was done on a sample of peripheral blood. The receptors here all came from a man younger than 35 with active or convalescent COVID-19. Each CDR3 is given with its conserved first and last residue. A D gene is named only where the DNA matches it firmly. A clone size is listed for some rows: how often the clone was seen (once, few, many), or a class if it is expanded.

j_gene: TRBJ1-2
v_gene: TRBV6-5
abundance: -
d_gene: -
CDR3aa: CASSYNRDGYTF
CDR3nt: TGTGCCAGCAGTTACAACAGGGATGGCTACACCTTC

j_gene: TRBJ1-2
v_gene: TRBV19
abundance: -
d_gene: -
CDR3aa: CASSIVGGPYGYTF
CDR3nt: TGTGCCAGTAGTATAGTTGGAGGGCCCTATGGCTACACCTTC

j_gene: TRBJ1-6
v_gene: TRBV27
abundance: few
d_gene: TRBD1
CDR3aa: CASSLSSQGFSPLHF
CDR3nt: TGTGCCAGCAGTTTATCCTCACAGGGGTTTTCACCCCTCCACTTT

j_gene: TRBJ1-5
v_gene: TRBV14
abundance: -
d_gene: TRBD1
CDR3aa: CASSGTGGNQPQHF
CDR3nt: TGTGCCAGCAGCGGGACAGGGGGCAATCAGCCCCAGCATTTT

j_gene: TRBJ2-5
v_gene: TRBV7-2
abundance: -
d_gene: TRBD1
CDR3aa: CASSRSGQQETQYF
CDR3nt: TGTGCCAGCAGCCGCTCGGGACAGCAAGAGACCCAGTACTTC

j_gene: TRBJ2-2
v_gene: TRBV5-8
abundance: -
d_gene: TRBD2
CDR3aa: CASSLSQTSVTGELFF
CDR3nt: TGTGCCAGCAGCTTGTCCCAGACTAGCGTCACCGGGGAGCTGTTTTTT

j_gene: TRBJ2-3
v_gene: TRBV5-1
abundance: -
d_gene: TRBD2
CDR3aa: CASRAGGPRDTQYF
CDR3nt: TGCGCCAGCAGGGCGGGGGGGCCACGGGATACGCAGTATTTT

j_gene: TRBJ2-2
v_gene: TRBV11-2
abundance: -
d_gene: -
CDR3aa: CASSRGGLRGTGELFF
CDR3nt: TGTGCCAGCAGCCGTGGAGGGTTAAGGGGCACCGGGGAGCTGTTTTTT

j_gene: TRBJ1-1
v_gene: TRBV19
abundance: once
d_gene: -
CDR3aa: CASSIQGNTEAFF
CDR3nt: TGTGCCAGTAGTATCCAGGGGAACACTGAAGCTTTCTTT

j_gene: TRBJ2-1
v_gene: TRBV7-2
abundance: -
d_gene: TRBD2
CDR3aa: CASSSGLAGATSTNEQFF
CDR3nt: TGTGCCAGCAGCTCGGGACTAGCGGGGGCCACGTCGACCAATGAGCAGTTCTTC

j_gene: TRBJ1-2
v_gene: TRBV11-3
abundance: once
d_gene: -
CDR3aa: CASSLRGGALGYTF
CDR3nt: TGTGCCAGCAGCTTAAGGGGGGGCGCTCTTGGCTACACCTTC

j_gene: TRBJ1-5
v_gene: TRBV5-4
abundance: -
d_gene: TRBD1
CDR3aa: CASSRGQGLDQPQHF
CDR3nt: TGTGCCAGCAGTAGGGGACAGGGGTTGGATCAGCCCCAGCATTTT

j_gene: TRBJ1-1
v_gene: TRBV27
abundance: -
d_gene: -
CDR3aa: CASISLNRPPEAFF
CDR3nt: TGTGCCAGCATCTCCCTTAACAGGCCCCCTGAAGCTTTCTTT

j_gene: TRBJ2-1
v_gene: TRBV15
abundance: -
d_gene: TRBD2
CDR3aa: CATSREQRETHEQFF
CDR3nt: TGTGCCACCAGCAGAGAGCAGCGGGAGACCCATGAGCAGTTCTTC

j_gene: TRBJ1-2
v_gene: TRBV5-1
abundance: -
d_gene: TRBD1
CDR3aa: CASSFSFPGQDGYTF
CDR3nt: TGCGCCAGCAGCTTCAGCTTTCCGGGACAGGATGGCTACACCTTC

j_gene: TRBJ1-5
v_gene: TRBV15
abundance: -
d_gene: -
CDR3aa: CATSRDWGTDNQPQHF
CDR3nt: TGTGCCACCAGCAGAGATTGGGGCACAGACAATCAGCCCCAGCATTTT

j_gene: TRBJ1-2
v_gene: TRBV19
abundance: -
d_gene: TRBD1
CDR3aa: CASNPSTGANYGYTF
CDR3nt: TGTGCCAGTAATCCCTCCACAGGGGCCAACTATGGCTACACCTTC

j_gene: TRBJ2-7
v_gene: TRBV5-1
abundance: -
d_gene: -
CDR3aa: CASSLGQGRNVQYF
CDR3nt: TGCGCCAGCAGCTTGGGCCAGGGAAGGAATGTACAGTACTTC

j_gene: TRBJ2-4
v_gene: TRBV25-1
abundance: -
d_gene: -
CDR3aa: CASSELTSSKNIQYF
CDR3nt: TGTGCCAGCAGTGAGTTGACTAGTTCTAAAAACATTCAGTACTTC

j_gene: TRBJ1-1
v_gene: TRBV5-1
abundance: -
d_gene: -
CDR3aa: CASSPGIPQRWAEAFF
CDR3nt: TGCGCCAGCAGCCCCGGGATCCCCCAGAGATGGGCTGAAGCTTTCTTT

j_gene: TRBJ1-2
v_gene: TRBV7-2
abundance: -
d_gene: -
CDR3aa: CASSLAPGTYGYTF
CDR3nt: TGTGCCAGCAGCTTAGCGCCGGGGACTTATGGCTACACCTTC

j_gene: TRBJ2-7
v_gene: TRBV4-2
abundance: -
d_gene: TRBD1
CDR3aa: CASSPDRGVYEQYF
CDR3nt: TGTGCCAGCAGCCCGGACAGGGGGGTTTACGAGCAGTACTTC

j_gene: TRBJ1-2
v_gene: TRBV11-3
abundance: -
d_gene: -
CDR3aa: CASSLVCGLYGYTF
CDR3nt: TGTGCCAGCAGCTTAGTATGTGGGCTCTATGGCTACACCTTC

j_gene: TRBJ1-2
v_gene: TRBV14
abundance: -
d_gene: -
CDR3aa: CASRPFGANYGYTF
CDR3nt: TGTGCCAGCAGGCCATTCGGGGCTAACTATGGCTACACCTTC

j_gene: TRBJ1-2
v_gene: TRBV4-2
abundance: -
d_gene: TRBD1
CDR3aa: CASSHSDYQGAFGYTF
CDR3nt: TGTGCCAGCAGCCACTCGGATTATCAGGGGGCCTTTGGCTACACCTTC

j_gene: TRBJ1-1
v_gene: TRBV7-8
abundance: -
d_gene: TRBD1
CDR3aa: CASSSPDRVNGLGTEAFF
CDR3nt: TGTGCCAGCAGCTCTCCTGACAGGGTTAATGGGCTTGGCACTGAAGCTTTCTTT

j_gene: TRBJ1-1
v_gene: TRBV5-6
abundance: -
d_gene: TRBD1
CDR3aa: CASSRDRRLNTEAFF
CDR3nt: TGTGCCAGCAGCCGGGACAGGAGATTGAACACTGAAGCTTTCTTT

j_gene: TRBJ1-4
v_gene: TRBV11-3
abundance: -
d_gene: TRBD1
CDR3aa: CASSLGQVNEKLFF
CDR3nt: TGTGCCAGCAGCTTGGGACAGGTGAATGAAAAACTGTTTTTT

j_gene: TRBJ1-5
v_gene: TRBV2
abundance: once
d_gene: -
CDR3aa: CASSPGEGNQPQHF
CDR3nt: TGTGCCAGCAGCCCGGGGGAAGGCAATCAGCCCCAGCATTTT

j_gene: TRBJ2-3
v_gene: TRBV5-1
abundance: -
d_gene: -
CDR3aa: CASRPGVGDTQYF
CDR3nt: TGCGCCAGCAGGCCGGGGGTGGGAGATACGCAGTATTTT

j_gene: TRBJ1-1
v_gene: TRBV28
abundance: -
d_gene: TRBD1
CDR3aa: CASSSPGQGTEAFF
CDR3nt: TGTGCCAGCAGTTCACCGGGACAGGGGACCGAAGCTTTCTTT

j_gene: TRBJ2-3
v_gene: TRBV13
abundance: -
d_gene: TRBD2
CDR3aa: CASSLLRGGGAQDTQYF
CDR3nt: TGTGCCAGCAGCTTACTTCGAGGCGGGGGGGCACAAGATACGCAGTATTTT

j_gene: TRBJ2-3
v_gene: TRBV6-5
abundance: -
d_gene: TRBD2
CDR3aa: CAGVQLAGDTDTQYF
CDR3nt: TGTGCCGGCGTTCAATTAGCGGGGGACACAGATACGCAGTATTTT

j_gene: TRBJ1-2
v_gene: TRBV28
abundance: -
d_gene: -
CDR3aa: CAGGQNYGYTF
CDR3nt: TGTGCCGGGGGACAAAACTATGGCTACACCTTC

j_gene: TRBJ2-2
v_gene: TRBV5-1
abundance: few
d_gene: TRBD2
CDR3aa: CASGAGGKTGELFF
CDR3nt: TGCGCCAGTGGAGCGGGAGGGAAGACCGGGGAGCTGTTTTTT

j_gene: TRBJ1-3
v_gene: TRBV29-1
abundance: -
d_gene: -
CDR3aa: CSVRLRGNTIYF
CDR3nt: TGCAGCGTTCGGTTACGGGGAAACACCATATATTTT

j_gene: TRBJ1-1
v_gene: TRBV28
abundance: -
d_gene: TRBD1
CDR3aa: CASSPGQGSAFF
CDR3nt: TGTGCCAGCAGCCCTGGACAGGGGAGTGCTTTCTTT

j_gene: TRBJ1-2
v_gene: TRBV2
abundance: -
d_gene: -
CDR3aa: CANRDTHGYTF
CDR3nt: TGTGCCAACAGGGACACCCATGGCTACACCTTC

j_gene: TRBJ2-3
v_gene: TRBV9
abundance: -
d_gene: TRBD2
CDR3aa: CASSVAVSGGTDTQYF
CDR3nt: TGTGCCAGCAGCGTAGCTGTTAGCGGGGGGACAGATACGCAGTATTTT

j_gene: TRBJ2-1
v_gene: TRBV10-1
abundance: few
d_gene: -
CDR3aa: CASTMKREDLNEQFF
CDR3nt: TGCGCCAGCACCATGAAACGGGAAGACTTGAATGAGCAGTTCTTC

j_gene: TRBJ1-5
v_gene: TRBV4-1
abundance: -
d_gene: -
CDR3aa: CASSQGLGQPQHF
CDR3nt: TGCGCCAGCAGCCAAGGGTTGGGCCAGCCCCAGCATTTT

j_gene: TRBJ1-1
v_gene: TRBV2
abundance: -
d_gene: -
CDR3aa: CASSGTTLFEAFF
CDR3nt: TGTGCCAGCAGTGGGACAACGCTTTTTGAAGCTTTCTTT

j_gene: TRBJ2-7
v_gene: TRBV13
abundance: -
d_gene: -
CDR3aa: CASSVLAESSYEQYF
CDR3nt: TGTGCCAGCAGCGTACTAGCAGAGAGCTCCTACGAGCAGTACTTC

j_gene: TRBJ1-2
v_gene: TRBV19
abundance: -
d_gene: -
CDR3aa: CASSSPWAVLSYGYTF
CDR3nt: TGTGCCAGTAGTAGCCCCTGGGCTGTCCTTAGCTATGGCTACACCTTC

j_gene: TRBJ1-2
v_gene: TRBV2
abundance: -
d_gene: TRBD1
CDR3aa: CASSPRDRGTYGYTF
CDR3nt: TGTGCCAGCAGCCCCCGGGACAGGGGCACCTATGGCTACACCTTC

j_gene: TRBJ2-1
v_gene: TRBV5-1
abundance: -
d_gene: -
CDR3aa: CASSAQGPNEQFF
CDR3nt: TGCGCCAGCAGCGCGCAGGGTCCCAATGAGCAGTTCTTC

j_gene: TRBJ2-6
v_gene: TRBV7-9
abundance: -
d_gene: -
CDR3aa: CASSPSVIGGSGANVLTF
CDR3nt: TGTGCCAGCAGTCCATCGGTAATAGGGGGCTCTGGGGCCAACGTCCTGACTTTC

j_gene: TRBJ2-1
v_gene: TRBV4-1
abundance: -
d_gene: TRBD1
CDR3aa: CASSQDWTGQGSYNEQFF
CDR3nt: TGCGCCAGCAGCCAAGATTGGACCGGACAGGGCTCCTACAATGAGCAGTTCTTC

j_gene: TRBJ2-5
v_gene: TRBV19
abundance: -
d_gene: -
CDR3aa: CASSITSPQETQYF
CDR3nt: TGTGCCAGTAGTATCACTAGCCCTCAAGAGACCCAGTACTTC

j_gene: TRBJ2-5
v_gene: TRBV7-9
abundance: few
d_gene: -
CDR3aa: CASSANQDRIQETQYF
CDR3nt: TGTGCCAGCAGCGCCAACCAGGACAGAATCCAAGAGACCCAGTACTTC

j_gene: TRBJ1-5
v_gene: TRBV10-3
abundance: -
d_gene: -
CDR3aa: CAISENSGNQPQHF
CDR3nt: TGTGCCATCAGTGAAAACAGTGGAAATCAGCCCCAGCATTTT

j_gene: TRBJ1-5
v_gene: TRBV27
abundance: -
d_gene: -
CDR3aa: CASSLLAGSNQPQHF
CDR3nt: TGTGCCAGCAGTTTATTGGCAGGGAGCAATCAGCCCCAGCATTTT

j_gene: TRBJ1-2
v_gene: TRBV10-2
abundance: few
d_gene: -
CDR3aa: CASTGYEANYGYTF
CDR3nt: TGCGCCAGCACCGGTTATGAAGCGAACTATGGCTACACCTTC

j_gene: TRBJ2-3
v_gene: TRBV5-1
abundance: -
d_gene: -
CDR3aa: CASSSLGHSTDTQYF
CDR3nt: TGCGCCAGCAGCTCCTTGGGACATAGCACAGATACGCAGTATTTT

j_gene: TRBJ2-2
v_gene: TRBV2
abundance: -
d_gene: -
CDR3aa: CASSEGAGYTGELFF
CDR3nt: TGTGCCAGCAGTGAAGGGGCAGGGTACACCGGGGAGCTGTTTTTT